This T cell receptor (beta chain) comes out of a study of shared clonotypes between healthy human individuals. Broader study findings: Estimated clonotype richness was generally higher in naive than memory subsets.

Using immunoSEQ multiplex PCR, the repertoire was profiled, and TCRdb retains in-frame clones only, with some absent. The sample gives about 95,000 clones, approximately 61% of which show up once; 35% to 55% is in the top ten. This clone was counted only a few times. The antigen remains undetermined. The receptor's source is a man aged 25 to 40 in good health. The sequenced sample was memory CD8+ T cells sorted from blood. Stated subset: CD45RO+ cells pooled with CCR7-negative TemRA cells.

CDR3 residues: CASSPGHSYEQYF. CDR3 nucleotide sequence: TGTGCCAGCAGTCCGGGACATTCCTACGAGCAGTACTTC. This chain connects TRBV28 to TRBJ2-7; TRBD1 is a possible D gene (6 bases). Between the trimmed V and J ends, which lost 5 bases and 1 base, there was a span of 9 bases. CDR1 and CDR2 (germline): MDHEN, SYDVKM. This CDR3 has 13 amino acids.